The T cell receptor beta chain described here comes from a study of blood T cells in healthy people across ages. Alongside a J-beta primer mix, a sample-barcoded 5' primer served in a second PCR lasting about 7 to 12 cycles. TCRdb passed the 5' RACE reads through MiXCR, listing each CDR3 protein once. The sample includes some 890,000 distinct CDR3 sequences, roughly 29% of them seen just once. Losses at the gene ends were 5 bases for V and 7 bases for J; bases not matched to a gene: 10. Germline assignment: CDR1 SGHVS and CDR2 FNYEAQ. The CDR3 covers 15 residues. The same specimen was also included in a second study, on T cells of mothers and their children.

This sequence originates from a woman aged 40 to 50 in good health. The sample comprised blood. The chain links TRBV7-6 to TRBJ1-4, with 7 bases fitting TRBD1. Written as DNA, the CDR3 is TGTGCCAGCAGCGCCCTGACAGGGCGGAGTGAAAAACTGTTTTTT. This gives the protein CASSALTGRSEKLFF. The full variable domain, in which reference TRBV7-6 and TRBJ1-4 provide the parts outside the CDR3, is GAGVSQSPRYKVTKRGQDVALRCDPISGHVSLYWYRQALGQGPEFLTYFNYEAQQDKSGLPNDRFSAERPEGSISTLTIQRTEQRDSAMYRCASSALTGRSEKLFFGSGTQLSVL.